These 20 T cell receptor beta chains were sequenced from one sample in a study of T-cell memory formation after mild COVID-19. TCRdb reprocessed the 5' RACE reads with MiXCR, giving one entry per CDR3 protein. Of fewer than 150,000 distinct CDR3 sequences listed, around 15% were seen once; the top ten hold 28%. The sample was PBMCs or a T cell subset sorted from them (not recorded which). These receptors came from an adult woman who had mild COVID-19 (a few samples of this study predate the infection). Cell type and time point are not known.

V usage is TRBV27 and J usage is TRBJ2-7; weak D call: TRBD1 (6 bases). The V and J ends lost 5 bases and 0 bases respectively, with 14 bases between them. The germline CDR1 and CDR2 sequences are MNHEY and SMNVEV (reference sequence). This CDR3 is built from 15 residues. CDR3 loop: CASSQIRDNSYEQYF. The CDR3 DNA sequence: TGTGCCAGCAGTCAAATCCGGGACAACTCCTACGAGCAGTACTTC.

This clonotype was counted between two and nine times. The V call is TRBV27, the J call TRBJ2-6, with no clear D. The CDR3 consists of 15 residues. Trimming removed 2 bases at V and 4 bases at J, with 9 bases between. CDR1 and CDR2 (germline): MNHEY, SMNVEV (reference sequence). In nucleotides, the CDR3 is TGTGCCAGCAGTTTAAGGGCGGAAGGGGCCAACGTCCTGACTTTC. This encodes CASSLRAEGANVLTF.

This clonotype was counted a few times. The chain recombines TRBV6-5 with TRBJ2-7; the D call may be TRBD1 or TRBD2 (5 bases each). The CDR3 runs to 12 residues. Germline V lookup: CDR1 MNHEY, CDR2 SVGAGI. The V gene lost 5 bases and the J gene lost 3 bases, with 8 bases spanning the gap. The CDR3 is CASSGTLYEQYF. The CDR3 bases are TGTGCCAGCAGTGGGACCCTCTACGAGCAGTACTTC.

This clonotype appeared once. The chain carries TRBV6-5 and TRBJ2-7; D tentatively reads TRBD1 or TRBD2 (5 bases each). The CDR3 is 15 amino acids. CDR1 and CDR2 (germline): MNHEY, SVGAGI. Trimming took off 6 bases at V and 6 bases at J, with 21 bases between the two ends. CDR3 residues: CASSPEAGGLGEQYF. The DNA for the CDR3 is TGTGCCAGCAGCCCAGAAGCTGGGGGTCTGGGCGAGCAGTACTTC.

A few counts support this clonotype. The chain links TRBV6-1 to TRBJ2-7; maybe TRBD1 (7 bases). Germline CDR1 MNHNS, CDR2 SASEGT. The ends were cut back, 7 bases at V and 4 bases at J, with 11 bases in the middle. There are 12 residues in the CDR3. The DNA of the CDR3 is TGTGCCAGCATGACAGGGAGGTACGAGCAGTACTTC. It yields the protein CASMTGRYEQYF.

In its sample, this clonotype was seen a few times. This chain uses TRBV12-3 or TRBV12-4 with TRBJ2-5, with TRBD2 as a possible D gene (5 bases). The V end was cut by 5 bases, the J end by 5 bases, with 15 bases between. This CDR3 is built from 14 residues. CDR3 in amino acids: CASSAGGSGETQYF. CDR3 in DNA: TGTGCCAGCAGTGCGGGTGGGTCCGGGGAGACCCAGTACTTC.

This clonotype has more than one count but fewer than ten. J is TRBJ2-5 and V is TRBV4-1; 10 nucleotides match TRBD2. There are 15 residues in the CDR3. V lost 3 bases to trimming and J lost 5 bases; unmatched junction nucleotides: 6. Germline V gene sequence: CDR1 MGHRA, CDR2 YSYEKL. The CDR3 DNA reads TGCGCCAGCAGCCACTTACTAGCGGGACAGGAGACCCAGTACTTC. It encodes CASSHLLAGQETQYF.

This clonotype has only a few counts. CDR3 protein: CASSPKEGYEQYF. The CDR3 DNA follows: TGTGCCAGCAGCCCGAAAGAGGGGTACGAGCAGTACTTC. The rearrangement uses TRBV3-1 and TRBJ2-7, with D perhaps given as TRBD1 or TRBD2 (5 bases each). The V gene lost 4 bases and the J gene lost 4 bases, with 11 bases spanning the gap. This CDR3 contains 13 residues. Germline V CDR1 and CDR2: LGHDT, YNNKEL (reference sequence).

This clonotype was seen more than once but under ten times. V usage is TRBV20-1 and J usage is TRBJ2-1; weak D call: TRBD2 (6 bases). The CDR3 spans 18 residues. Germline lookup yields CDR1 DFQATT and CDR2 SNEGSKA (reference sequence). Trimming took 0 bases from V and 0 from J, leaving 18 bases between them. The CDR3: CSARDTRDSGSSYNEQFF. In DNA, the CDR3 is TGCAGTGCTAGAGATACAAGGGACTCGGGAAGCTCCTACAATGAGCAGTTCTTC.

This clonotype was detected only a few times. V is TRBV12-3 or TRBV12-4 and J is TRBJ1-4; TRBD1 might be the D (5 bases). Trimming took 6 bases from V and 8 from J, leaving 16 bases between them. There are 14 residues in the CDR3. The CDR3 DNA reads as TGTGCCAGCAGCGACCAGGGATATAAAGAAAAACTGTTTTTT. Translating it yields CASSDQGYKEKLFF.

J is TRBJ2-7 and V is TRBV9; no firm D call. V gave up 2 bases and J gave up 5 bases, with 14 bases separating them. This CDR3 spans 14 amino acids. Looked up from germline, CDR1 is SGDLS and CDR2 is YYNGEE. The CDR3 sequence: CASSVGPSPHEQYF. CDR3 nucleotide sequence: TGTGCCAGCAGCGTCGGGCCAAGTCCCCACGAGCAGTACTTC.

The chain couples TRBV2 to TRBJ2-7, with 8 bases identical to TRBD2. The CDR3 has 13 amino acids. Unmatched junction bases numbered 8, after V lost 7 bases and J lost 6 bases. The germline V gene encodes CDR1 SNHLY and CDR2 FYNNEI. The CDR3 coding sequence is TGTGCCAGCACCGAGCGGGGGCTGGGCGAGCAGTACTTC. This codes for CASTERGLGEQYF.

The table lists this clonotype with many counts. The chain couples TRBV5-1 to TRBJ2-3, with D maybe TRBD1 (6 bases). The germline CDR1 and CDR2 sequences are SGHRS and YFSETQ. V gave up 0 bases and J gave up 3 bases, with 11 bases separating them. This CDR3 is built from 15 residues. For the CDR3, the DNA is TGCGCCAGCAGCTTGGACAGGGTTTCGACAGATACGCAGTATTTT. Translating gives CASSLDRVSTDTQYF.

This clonotype has more than one count but fewer than ten. V is TRBV7-8 and J is TRBJ2-5; D is ambiguous. The CDR3 has 17 amino acids. Germline V lookup: CDR1 SGHVS, CDR2 FQNEAQ. Trimming stripped 1 base from V and 0 bases from J, with 15 bases between. DNA for the CDR3: TGTGCCAGCAGCTTAGTTGCTGGCGCAGATTACCAAGAGACCCAGTACTTC. This codes for CASSLVAGADYQETQYF. The entire variable domain, with the rest obtained from reference TRBV7-8 and TRBJ2-5, is as follows: GAGVSQSPRYKVAKRGQDVALRCDPISGHVSLFWYQQALGQGPEFLTYFQNEAQLDKSGLPSDRFFAERPEGSVSTLKIQRTQQEDSAVYLCASSLVAGADYQETQYFGPGTRLLVL.

This sequence joins TRBV7-9 and TRBJ1-1; no definite D call. Germline assignment: CDR1 SEHNR and CDR2 FQNEAQ (reference sequence). The V end was cut by 0 bases, the J end by 8 bases, with 7 bases between. This CDR3 region has 12 residues. The CDR3 DNA follows: TGTGCCAGCAGCTTAGCGGCGGGGGAAGCTTTCTTT. This encodes CASSLAAGEAFF.

Only a few counts were recorded for this clonotype. The gene calls are TRBV2 and TRBJ2-1; 7 nucleotides match TRBD2. V trimming: 2 bases; J trimming: 8 bases; junction bases outside the gene matches: 9. From germline, CDR1 is SNHLY and CDR2 FYNNEI. The CDR3 length is 15 residues. Here the CDR3 DNA reads TGTGCCAGCAGTGAAAGTAGCGGGCTTGCGGATGAGCAGTTCTTC. Translated, it gives CASSESSGLADEQFF.

The V call is TRBV28, the J call TRBJ2-2; 8 positions agree with TRBD2. The trim removed 6 bases at V and 0 bases at J, leaving 12 bases unmatched. The CDR3 has 18 amino acids. Germline assignment: CDR1 MDHEN and CDR2 SYDVKM. CDR3 loop: CASRTLDRLASNTGELFF. DNA of the CDR3: TGTGCCAGCAGAACCCTTGACCGACTAGCGTCGAACACCGGGGAGCTGTTTTTT.

This clonotype was counted a few times. This chain joins TRBV29-1 and TRBJ2-5, with 15 bases identical to TRBD2. The CDR3 has 15 residues. Germline V CDR1 and CDR2: SQVTM, ANQGSEA. Trimming at V came to 6 bases and at J to 4 bases, leaving 6 bases not matched to a gene. CDR3 amino acids: CSVGLAGGRGETQYF. The DNA of the CDR3 is TGCAGCGTCGGACTAGCGGGAGGGCGGGGAGAGACCCAGTACTTC.

This clonotype appeared a few times. CDR3 DNA sequence: TGCGCCAGCAGTGACCCGGGAGACAGGCCCTATGGCTACACCTTC. Its protein is CASSDPGDRPYGYTF. This sequence joins TRBV10-2 and TRBJ1-2; possibly TRBD1 for D (6 bases). V was pared by 3 bases and J by 4 bases, with 15 bases between. The CDR3 spans 15 residues. Germline CDR1 reads WSHSY; CDR2 reads SAAADI.

This clonotype has just a few counts. The chain has TRBV6-2 or TRBV6-3 and TRBJ2-7, with D maybe TRBD2 (6 bases). Germline CDR1 reads MNHEY; CDR2 reads SVGEGT. The CDR3 covers 15 residues. The V end lost 0 bases, the J end lost 3 bases, and 12 bases lay between the germline ends. CDR3 DNA: TGTGCCAGCAGTTACTCAGCTAGCGCCAACTACGAGCAGTACTTC. Its protein product is CASSYSASANYEQYF.